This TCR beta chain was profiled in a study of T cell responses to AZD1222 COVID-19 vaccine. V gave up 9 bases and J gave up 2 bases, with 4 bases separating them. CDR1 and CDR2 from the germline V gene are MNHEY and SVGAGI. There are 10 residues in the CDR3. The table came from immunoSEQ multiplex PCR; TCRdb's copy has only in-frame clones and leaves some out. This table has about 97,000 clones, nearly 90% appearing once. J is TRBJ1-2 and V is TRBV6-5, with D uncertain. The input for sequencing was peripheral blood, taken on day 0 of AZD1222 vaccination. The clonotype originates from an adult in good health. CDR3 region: CARPNYGYTF. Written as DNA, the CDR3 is TGTGCCAGGCCGAACTATGGCTACACCTTC.